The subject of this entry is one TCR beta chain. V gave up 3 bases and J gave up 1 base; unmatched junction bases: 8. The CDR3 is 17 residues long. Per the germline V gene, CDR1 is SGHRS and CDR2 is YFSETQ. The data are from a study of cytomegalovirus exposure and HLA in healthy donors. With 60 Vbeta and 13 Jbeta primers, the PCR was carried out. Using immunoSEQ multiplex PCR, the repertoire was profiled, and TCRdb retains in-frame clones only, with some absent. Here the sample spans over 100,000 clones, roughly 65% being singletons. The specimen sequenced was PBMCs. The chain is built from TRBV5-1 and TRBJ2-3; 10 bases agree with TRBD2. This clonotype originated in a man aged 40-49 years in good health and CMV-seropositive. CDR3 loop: CASSSLGLAEGTDTQYF. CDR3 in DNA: TGCGCCAGCAGCTCGTTAGGACTAGCGGAAGGCACAGATACGCAGTATTTT.